Included here is one TCR beta chain sequence, with context. This entry is derived from a study of blood T cell repertoires in COVID-19. Study background: The United States, Italy and Spain supplied acute and convalescent COVID-19 samples. PBMCs, B-cell-depleted T cells, or T cells were the source of the cDNA or gDNA that made up the material.

Assay: immunoSEQ multiplex PCR; the TCRdb copy retains only in-frame clones and omits some. The sample yields approximately 310,000 clones, around 86% seen once. The CDR3 extends over 15 amino acids. The V end was cut by 3 bases, the J end by 7 bases, with 15 bases between. From germline, CDR1 is SEHNR and CDR2 FQNEAQ (reference sequence). The specimen was peripheral blood. The V gene is TRBV7-9, the J gene TRBJ1-4, with a weak D call TRBD1 (5 bases). The receptor's source is a man in his fifties or sixties with active or convalescent COVID-19. This CDR3 is CASSFGSGGIEKLFF. The CDR3, as DNA: TGTGCCAGCAGCTTCGGTAGCGGGGGAATTGAAAAACTGTTTTTT. Based on the CDR3 plus reference TRBV7-9 and TRBJ1-4, the full variable domain is DTGVSQNPRHKITKRGQNVTFRCDPISEHNRLYWYRQTLGQGPEFLTYFQNEAQLEKSRLLSDRFSAERPKGSFSTLEIQRTEQGDSAMYLCASSFGSGGIEKLFFGSGTQLSVL.